This record covers a single TCR beta chain. This sample is part of a study of blood T cell repertoires in COVID-19. Background on the study: The study drew acute and convalescent COVID-19 samples from the United States, Italy and Spain. PBMCs, B-cell-depleted T cells, or T cells were the source of the cDNA or gDNA that made up the material.

J gave up 10 bases and V 2 bases, and 3 bases lay outside the gene matches. The CDR3 contains 12 residues. Per germline, CDR1 SGHDT and CDR2 YYEEEE. In the original workflow: Scientists estimated how many nucleated cells there were by amplifying reference gene primers. Assay used: immunoSEQ multiplex PCR; TCRdb lists only in-frame clones, some missing. V and J calls and clone size follow that table, whereas D and trimming were derived from the DNA. The repertoire consists of around 37,000 clones, with around 90% occurring once and the leading ten covering 20%. V is TRBV5-6 and J is TRBJ2-1, with TRBD1 identical over 7 bases. The specimen was peripheral blood. The receptor was derived from a man aged 55 to 70 with acute or convalescent COVID-19. CDR3 sequence reads: CASSLSGGEQFF. The CDR3 DNA reads as TGTGCCAGCAGCTTATCAGGGGGAGAGCAGTTCTTC.